These T cell receptor beta chains were read from a single sample in a study of T cell responses to AZD1222 COVID-19 vaccine. Using immunoSEQ multiplex PCR, the repertoire was profiled, and TCRdb retains in-frame clones only, with some absent. This table has more than 150,000 clones, 94% appearing once. This specimen was peripheral blood, taken on day 0 of AZD1222 vaccination. The receptors originated from an adult in good health. CDR3s include the opening cysteine and the closing phenylalanine or tryptophan. The order of the fields is D gene, J gene, V gene, clone size, CDR3 DNA, CDR3 protein. A D gene is named only where the DNA matches it firmly. Expanded clones are given a class, and other clones once, few, many or no size at all.

NA,TRBJ2-2,TRBV9,NA,TGTGCCAGCAGCGTAGAGGGATACGGGGAGCTGTTTTTT,CASSVEGYGELFF
NA,TRBJ1-1,TRBV29-1,NA,TGCAGCGTTGAGGTCCATTCCACTGAAGCTTTCTTT,CSVEVHSTEAFF
NA,TRBJ1-5,TRBV3-1/TRBV3-2,NA,TGTGCCAGCAGCCAAGATCGGGGGAGCAATCAGCCCCAGCATTTT,CASSQDRGSNQPQHF
TRBD1,TRBJ1-2,TRBV15,few,TGTGCCACCTCCGGGACAGGCCCCTATGGCTACACCTTC,CATSGTGPYGYTF
TRBD2,TRBJ2-7,TRBV7-2,NA,TGTGCCAGCAGCGTAACTAGCGGATCCTACGAGCAGTACTTC,CASSVTSGSYEQYF
NA,TRBJ1-6,TRBV27,NA,TGTGCCAGCAGTTTATCGAGGGGGGATTCACCCCTCCACTTT,CASSLSRGDSPLHF
TRBD1,TRBJ2-7,TRBV27,NA,TGTGCCAGCAGTTTAACGGGGACAGGGCAATACGAGCAGTACTTC,CASSLTGTGQYEQYF
NA,TRBJ2-3,TRBV20-1,NA,TGCAGTGCTAGAGAGCCAGATACGCAGTATTTT,CSAREPDTQYF
TRBD1,TRBJ1-5,TRBV5-3,NA,TGTGCCAGAAGCCACGACAGGGGACATTGTGTAAATCAGCCCCAGCATTTT,CARSHDRGHCVNQPQHF
TRBD1,TRBJ1-5,TRBV5-6,NA,TGTGCCAGCAGTCAGGGGGCTCGGCGAGGCAATCAGCCCCAGCATTTT,CASSQGARRGNQPQHF
TRBD2,TRBJ2-1,TRBV9,NA,TGTGCCAGCGAACTAGCGGGAGTAAATGAGCAGTTCTTC,CASELAGVNEQFF
TRBD1,TRBJ2-7,TRBV30,NA,TGTGCCTCATCCGGACAGGGGGTACTCTACGAGCAGTACTTC,CASSGQGVLYEQYF
NA,TRBJ1-1,TRBV7-9,NA,TGTGCCAGCAGCTTAGCAGGGACGTACACTGAAGCTTTCTTT,CASSLAGTYTEAFF
TRBD1,TRBJ1-1,TRBV2,NA,TGTGCCAGCAGTGAGGGCAGGGGGACTGAAGCTTTCTTT,CASSEGRGTEAFF
TRBD2,TRBJ2-3,TRBV15,few,TGTGCCACCAGCAGTGGTCATAGCGGGAGCAGAGATACGCAGTATTTT,CATSSGHSGSRDTQYF
NA,TRBJ1-6,TRBV7-8,NA,TGTGCCAGCAGCTTAAAGAATAATTCACCCCTCCACTTT,CASSLKNNSPLHF
TRBD2,TRBJ2-3,TRBV5-5,NA,TGTGCCAGCAGCTTGGATCCAGCGGGATTAGATACGCAGTATTTT,CASSLDPAGLDTQYF